What follows are 13 T cell receptor beta chains derived from one specimen sequenced in a study of blood T cell repertoires in COVID-19. Clones were read by immunoSEQ multiplex PCR, and TCRdb kept only the in-frame ones, dropping some. The sample holds 110,000 to 150,000 clones, about 80% seen once. Sequencing was performed on PBMCs or T cells enriched from blood (not recorded which). Receptors were obtained from a woman in her 50s who had recovered from COVID-19.

The V call is TRBV30, the J call TRBJ2-1; 7 bases line up with TRBD2. The V gene end was trimmed by 0 bases and the J gene end by 1 base; junction bases not matched to a gene: 6. CDR1 and CDR2 from the germline V gene are GTSNPN and SVGIG (reference sequence). The CDR3 sequence is 16 residues long. Here the CDR3 DNA reads TGTGCCTGGAGTGTATCGGGGGGTCGATCCTACAATGAGCAGTTCTTC. It specifies CAWSVSGGRSYNEQFF.

This clone was recorded at least ten times. The chain joins TRBV27 to TRBJ2-7; D gene uncertain. Trimming pared 2 bases from V and 2 bases from J, leaving 7 bases between. CDR3 length equals 13 residues. The germline V gene encodes CDR1 MNHEY and CDR2 SMNVEV (reference sequence). CDR3 DNA: TGTGCCAGCAGTTTACTGAGCCCCTACGAGCAGTACTTC. It yields the protein CASSLLSPYEQYF.

The CDR3 DNA follows: TGTGCCTGGACCCCTGGACAGGAGTACCATCAGCCCCAGCATTTT. It is translated as CAWTPGQEYHQPQHF. This chain links TRBV30 with TRBJ1-5, with 7 bases matching TRBD1. Germline V lookup: CDR1 GTSNPN, CDR2 SVGIG (reference sequence). V lost 4 bases and J lost 5; bases outside the gene matches: 11. There are 15 residues in the CDR3.

V and J are TRBV12-3 or TRBV12-4 and TRBJ2-5; D is uncertain. V gave up 6 bases and J gave up 5 bases, with 10 bases separating them. This CDR3 is built from 12 residues. In DNA form, the CDR3 reads TGTGCCAGCAGCCTCAATCGGGAGACCCAGTACTTC. The encoded protein is CASSLNRETQYF.

V is TRBV14 and J is TRBJ2-1, with a weak D call TRBD1 (6 bases). The germline CDR1 and CDR2 sequences are SGHDN and FVKESK. The CDR3 loop spans 14 amino acids. V lost 3 bases, J lost 10 bases, and 16 bases lay in between. The CDR3 loop is CASSHLAGAEEQFF. The CDR3 nucleotides read TGTGCCAGCAGCCATTTGGCAGGGGCGGAAGAGCAGTTCTTC.

This rearrangement joins TRBV18 to TRBJ1-6; D remains ambiguous. There are 13 residues in the CDR3. V was shortened by 3 bases and J by 13 bases, with 13 bases between the two germline ends. CDR1 is KGHSH and CDR2 is LQKENI in the germline V gene. The CDR3 coding sequence is TGTGCCAGCTCACCGAGGCCTGAGGATCCCCTCCACTTT. Translation gives CASSPRPEDPLHF.

The chain links TRBV11-2 to TRBJ1-2; tentatively, D is TRBD1 (6 bases). CDR1 is SGHAT and CDR2 is FQNNGV in the germline V gene. The CDR3 consists of 16 residues. Trimming took off 0 bases at V and 4 bases at J, with 15 bases between the two ends. Here the CDR3 reads CASSLDLYRAAYGYTF. CDR3 nucleotides: TGTGCCAGCAGCTTAGATCTTTACAGGGCAGCCTATGGCTACACCTTC.

This rearrangement joins TRBV19 to TRBJ2-1; TRBD2 matches 7 bases. The junction had 7 bases not matched to a gene; V was cut back by 6 bases and J by 5 bases. The CDR3 loop spans 14 amino acids. Germline loops: CDR1 LNHDA, CDR2 SQIVND (reference sequence). The chain's CDR3 is CASRLAPLNNEQFF. In DNA form, the CDR3 reads TGTGCCAGTAGACTAGCGCCGTTAAACAATGAGCAGTTCTTC.

The chain is built from TRBV29-1 and TRBJ2-1; TRBD2 agrees at 8 bases. V dropped 6 bases and J dropped 9; count of bases not matched to a gene: 13. This CDR3 has 14 residues. Germline CDR1 SQVTM, CDR2 ANQGSEA. The DNA of the CDR3 is TGCAGCGTAGATACCGTCGGGGGGGGCAGTGAGCAGTTCTTC. It is translated as CSVDTVGGGSEQFF.

This chain links TRBV28 with TRBJ2-5; 7 bases agree with TRBD2. This CDR3 region has 17 residues. V trimming: 3 bases; J trimming: 0 bases; junction bases outside the gene matches: 10. The germline V gene encodes CDR1 MDHEN and CDR2 SYDVKM. CDR3 region: CASSLGPGAGHQETQYF. Written as DNA, the CDR3 is TGTGCCAGCAGTTTGGGCCCTGGAGCGGGGCACCAAGAGACCCAGTACTTC.

The V gene is TRBV28, the J gene TRBJ1-6, with D tentatively TRBD1 (5 bases). Germline V CDR1 and CDR2: MDHEN, SYDVKM. This CDR3 is 14 amino acids long. V lost 1 base, J lost 8 bases, and 9 bases lay in between. DNA for the CDR3: TGTGCCAGCAGTTTATACGGCAGGGATTCACCCCTCCACTTT. Amino acid sequence: CASSLYGRDSPLHF.

The chain carries TRBV28 and TRBJ2-7; D unresolved. Trimming took off 8 bases at V and 1 base at J, with 12 bases between the two ends. The CDR3 consists of 13 residues. Germline V gene data show CDR1 as MDHEN and CDR2 as SYDVKM. The CDR3 DNA reads TGTGCCAGCCACGCCGCGGCGTCCTACGAGCAGTACGTC. This codes for CASHAAASYEQYV.

The gene calls are TRBV5-1 and TRBJ2-1; 9 bases are shared with TRBD2. The CDR3 totals 18 residues. The germline V gene has CDR1 SGHRS and CDR2 YFSETQ. The V segment lost 1 base and the J segment 2 bases; nucleotides outside the gene matches: 10. The CDR3 sequence is CASSLSIAAGGPYNEQFF. CDR3 in DNA: TGCGCCAGCAGCTTGAGTATTGCGGCGGGGGGGCCCTACAATGAGCAGTTCTTC.